This record covers a single T cell receptor beta chain. Its antigen remains unidentified. TCRdb's copy holds only in-frame clones and misses some; the assay was immunoSEQ multiplex PCR. This repertoire shows over 100,000 clones, almost 85% found once; its top ten account for about 18%. The record originates from a study of T cell responses to AZD1222 COVID-19 vaccine. V gave up 4 bases and J gave up 3 bases; unmatched junction bases: 4. The CDR3 covers 14 residues. Germline CDR1 and CDR2: SGHTA and FQGNSA. Study-wide points: Baseline seropositivity occurred in only 5 to 7 AZD1222 recipients.

This clonotype was obtained from an adult in good health. V usage is TRBV7-2 and J usage is TRBJ2-5; 8 nucleotides agree with TRBD2. Material: peripheral blood, obtained on day 0 of AZD1222 vaccination. CDR3 sequence: CASSSRAGEETQYF. In DNA, the CDR3 is TGTGCCAGCAGCTCACGAGCGGGGGAAGAGACCCAGTACTTC.